These T cell receptor beta chains were read from a single sample in a study of blood T cell repertoires in COVID-19. This table comes from immunoSEQ multiplex PCR, and its TCRdb copy is limited to in-frame clones, with some not included. The sample contains about 260,000 clones, about nine tenths of which appear only once. Sequencing was carried out using peripheral blood. Receptors originate from a woman younger than 45 with COVID-19, enrolled during active disease. The CDR3 runs from the conserved cysteine through the conserved F or W. A D gene is named only where the DNA matches it firmly. Size tells how often a clone was seen (once, few, many) or the class of an expanded clone, and some rows leave it out.

cdr3_aa cdr3_nt d_call v_call clone_size j_call
CASSYETGSIHETQYF TGTGCCAGCAGCTATGAGACAGGGTCCATTCATGAGACCCAGTACTTC TRBD1 TRBV5-6 NA TRBJ2-5
CASAPLLAGGSTGELFF TGCGCCAGCGCACCCTTATTAGCGGGAGGGAGCACCGGGGAGCTGTTTTTT TRBD2 TRBV10-1 NA TRBJ2-2
CASSQDTAGNTIYF TGCGCCAGCAGCCAGGACACGGCTGGAAACACCATATATTTT NA TRBV5-1 NA TRBJ1-3
CASSVRGLSVGQFF TGTGCCAGCAGCGTTAGGGGGCTTTCGGTCGGGCAGTTCTTC TRBD1 TRBV7-2 NA TRBJ2-1
CASSPFAEAFTGELFF TGTGCCAGCAGCCCCTTTGCGGAGGCTTTCACCGGGGAGCTGTTTTTT NA TRBV11-2 few TRBJ2-2
CASSSGTGAGNEKLFF TGCGCCAGCAGCTCAGGGACAGGCGCTGGTAATGAAAAACTGTTTTTT TRBD1 TRBV5-1 once TRBJ1-4
CASSFRDRDFRGTDTQYF TGCGCCAGCAGCTTCCGGGACAGGGATTTTCGGGGCACAGATACGCAGTATTTT TRBD1 TRBV5-1 NA TRBJ2-3
CASRATGTSTDTQYF TGCGCCAGCAGGGCTACAGGCACCTCCACAGATACGCAGTATTTT NA TRBV5-1 NA TRBJ2-3
CASSTGLQNIQYF TGTGCCTCCTCCACGGGACTCCAAAACATTCAGTACTTC NA TRBV30 NA TRBJ2-4
CASSSRVEQFF TGTGCCAGCAGTTCCCGGGTTGAGCAGTTCTTC NA TRBV6-5 once TRBJ2-1
CASSLTGFDQPQHF TGTGCCAGCAGTCTTACAGGATTTGATCAGCCCCAGCATTTT NA TRBV6-6 NA TRBJ1-5
CASSPRTGYSYTF TGTGCCAGCAGTCCCAGGACAGGGTATAGCTACACCTTC TRBD1 TRBV6-5 NA TRBJ1-2
CASSSGTSGRYEQYF TGTGCCAGCAGTTCCGGGACTAGCGGGAGATACGAGCAGTACTTC TRBD2 TRBV27 NA TRBJ2-7
CASSTGDSYEQYF TGTGCCAGCAGCACGGGGGACTCCTACGAGCAGTACTTC NA TRBV5-4 NA TRBJ2-7
CASSSGGQRNTIYF TGCGCCAGCAGCTCAGGGGGCCAAAGAAACACCATATATTTT TRBD1 TRBV5-1 NA TRBJ1-3
CASSPRQGATDTQYF TGTGCCAGCAGCCCCAGACAGGGGGCTACAGATACGCAGTATTTT TRBD1 TRBV11-3 NA TRBJ2-3
CASSQATGVTDTQYF TGTGCCAGCAGCCAAGCGACAGGTGTCACAGATACGCAGTATTTT NA TRBV14 NA TRBJ2-3
CASSMGLAGNNEQFF TGTGCCAGCAGCATGGGACTAGCGGGTAACAATGAGCAGTTCTTC TRBD2 TRBV9 NA TRBJ2-1
CASSEGGREAFF TGTGCCAGCAGCGAGGGAGGTCGTGAAGCTTTCTTT NA TRBV11-2 once TRBJ1-1
CASSSPGLDAETQYF TGTGCCAGCAGCTCGCCCGGACTAGATGCGGAGACCCAGTACTTC TRBD2 TRBV7-9 NA TRBJ2-5
CASSTGAMNTEAFF TGTGCCAGCAGTACAGGGGCGATGAACACTGAAGCTTTCTTT TRBD1 TRBV28 NA TRBJ1-1
CASSSGFGNTGELFF TGTGCCAGCAGCTCGGGATTTGGAAACACCGGGGAGCTGTTTTTT NA TRBV5-4 NA TRBJ2-2
CASTRSPSEGYTF TGTGCCAGCACCCGGAGCCCCTCAGAGGGCTACACCTTC NA TRBV6-5 once TRBJ1-2
CASSPLAGVYEQYF TGTGCCAGCTCACCCCTAGCGGGAGTCTACGAGCAGTACTTC TRBD2 TRBV18 NA TRBJ2-7
CASSEIPSSYNEQFF TGTGCCAGCAGTGAGATCCCGAGCTCCTACAATGAGCAGTTCTTC NA TRBV6-4 NA TRBJ2-1
CASSPGLTYEQYF TGTGCCAGCAGTCCCGGACTGACATACGAGCAGTACTTC NA TRBV28 once TRBJ2-7
CASSRGTGELFF TGTGCCAGTAGCAGGGGTACCGGGGAGCTGTTTTTT NA TRBV19 few TRBJ2-2
CAWSATGTSYGYTF TGTGCCTGGAGCGCGACAGGGACCTCCTATGGCTACACCTTC TRBD1 TRBV30 NA TRBJ1-2